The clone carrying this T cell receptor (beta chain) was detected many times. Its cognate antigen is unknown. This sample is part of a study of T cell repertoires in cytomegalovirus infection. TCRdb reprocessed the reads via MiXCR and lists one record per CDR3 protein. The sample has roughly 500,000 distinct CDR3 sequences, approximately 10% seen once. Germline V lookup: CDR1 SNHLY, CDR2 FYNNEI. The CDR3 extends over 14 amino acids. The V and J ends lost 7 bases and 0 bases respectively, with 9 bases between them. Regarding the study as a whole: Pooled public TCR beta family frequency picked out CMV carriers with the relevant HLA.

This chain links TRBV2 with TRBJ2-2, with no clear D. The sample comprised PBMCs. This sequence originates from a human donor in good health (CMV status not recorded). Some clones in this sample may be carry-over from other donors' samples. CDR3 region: CASTAAANTGELFF. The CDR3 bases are TGTGCCAGCACGGCGGCCGCGAACACCGGGGAGCTGTTTTTT.